The clone carrying this T cell receptor beta chain was counted only a few times. Its matching antigen is unknown. Quantitative 5'-RACE with molecular barcodes produced the TCR beta libraries. MiXCR, applied by TCRdb to the 5' RACE reads, yields one record per CDR3 protein. The sample consists of 500,000 to 650,000 distinct CDR3 sequences, 5.3% of them appearing once. The entry originates in a study of CD8 T cells in ankylosing spondylitis. Study results and caveats: Within peripheral blood, clones linked to disease were CD8+ and relatively rare. Characteristic of ankylosing spondylitis blood, it appeared, was a TCR beta motif comprising roughly 8 highly homologous variants. From matched ankylosing spondylitis synovial fluid, disease-linked clones were reportedly recovered at significantly enriched levels. Previous work reported some of these motif variants in the synovial fluid and blood of reactive arthritis.

The CDR3 is made up of 14 amino acids. With 7 bases clipped from V and 10 bases from J, the junction kept 13 bases outside the gene matches. Germline CDR1 is SGHDT and CDR2 is YYEEEE. The rearrangement joins TRBV5-6 to TRBJ2-1, with 8 bases that match TRBD1. The source material was blood, either unsorted or a sorted T cell fraction (not recorded which). This TCR came from a male donor with ankylosing spondylitis. The CDR3 DNA reads TGTGCCAGCCTTGAGACAGGGGTCTTTCGGGAGCAGTTCTTC. It translates to CASLETGVFREQFF.